The T cell receptor (beta chain) described here comes from a study of human T cells and chemical hapten exposure. The wider study: Small pooled library volume differences chiefly drove per-sample TCR yield variation.

The library labeled individual cDNA molecules by adding unique molecular identifiers to them. Authors' analysis steps: There were a median of approximately 88,000 TCRs per sample, with a range from roughly 23,224 to 750,000. TCRdb reprocessed the 5' RACE reads via MiXCR and lists one record per CDR3 protein. The V and J calls come from TCRdb's annotation, not from the publication. The table lists 150,000 or so distinct CDR3 sequences, roughly 4.1% of them singletons, with about 1.3% in the top ten. A few counts support this clonotype. Its antigen is unidentified. Unfractionated whole blood was the source from which total RNA was extracted. This CDR3 is built from 14 residues. The V segment lost 6 bases and the J segment 10 bases; nucleotides outside the gene matches: 11. Study observations and caveats: Those TCRs sitting above 1 in 1000 frequency stayed the same with DPC sensitization.

The TCR was taken from a female donor in good health. The V and J genes are TRBV12-3 or TRBV12-4 and TRBJ2-1, with 8 bases aligning to TRBD2. CDR3 in amino acids: CASSLSGGLGEQFF. In DNA, the CDR3 is TGTGCCAGCAGCCTAAGCGGGGGCCTCGGGGAGCAGTTCTTC.